The 23 T cell receptor beta chains below come from one sample, sequenced in a study of cytomegalovirus exposure and HLA in healthy donors (TCRdb year 2017). The protocol used for the library was the immunoSEQ multiplex PCR assay. TCRdb stores this immuneACCESS table with in-frame sequences only. Part of the clones is absent; in the studies checked, under half of the shortfall reflects unresolved V genes, and no reason is known for the rest. This sample lists some 120,000 clones; about nine tenths were detected once. 1.4% of the sample comes from the top ten. Sequencing was carried out using PBMCs. These receptors originate from a man aged 30-40 years in good health and CMV-seronegative.

This sequence joins TRBV5-1 and TRBJ2-5; D might be TRBD2 (5 bases). CDR3 length equals 15 residues. Germline values: CDR1 SGHRS, CDR2 YFSETQ. V lost 0 bases, J lost 2 bases, and 11 bases lay in between. The CDR3 region is CASSLVGIGQETQYF. CDR3 coding DNA: TGCGCCAGCAGCTTGGTCGGGATCGGTCAAGAGACCCAGTACTTC.

This rearrangement joins TRBV10-2 to TRBJ1-3, with a tentative D call TRBD1 (5 bases). Germline CDR1 and CDR2: WSHSY and SAAADI. The CDR3 contains 17 residues. Trimming cost V 0 bases and J 0 bases, with 12 bases left between them. The CDR3 here is CASSESLTANSGNTIYF. The CDR3, as DNA: TGCGCCAGCAGTGAGTCGCTGACAGCGAACTCTGGAAACACCATATATTTT.

This clone is a singleton in its sample. The V gene is TRBV18, the J gene TRBJ2-1; 8 bases are a match to TRBD2. The J segment lost 3 bases and the V segment lost 0 bases, leaving 1 base of the junction unmatched. The CDR3 spans 15 residues. The V gene's germline CDR1 is KGHSH and CDR2 LQKENI. DNA for the CDR3: TGTGCCAGCTCACCACCCAGCGGGAGCTACAATGAGCAGTTCTTC. Translated, it gives CASSPPSGSYNEQFF.

The DNA of the CDR3 is TGTGCCAGCAGTGTGAGGGGCAGGGGGAGCACTGAAGCTTTCTTT. Encoded protein: CASSVRGRGSTEAFF. The chain recombines TRBV2 with TRBJ1-1, with 7 bases identical to TRBD1. Trimming removed 4 bases from V and 4 bases from J; junction bases left unmatched: 9. This CDR3 has 15 amino acids. The germline CDR1 and CDR2 sequences are SNHLY and FYNNEI.

This clone was seen once. J is TRBJ1-1 and V is TRBV11-2; D is perhaps TRBD1 (6 bases). V lost 3 bases and J 5 bases, leaving 10 bases between the germline ends. The CDR3 has 13 residues. CDR1 and CDR2 from the germline V gene are SGHAT and FQNNGV. CDR3 nucleotides: TGTGCCAGCAGCTTTGAAACAGGGACTGAAGCTTTCTTT. Translation: CASSFETGTEAFF.

The J gene is TRBJ2-1, the V gene TRBV6-6; 7 bases agree with TRBD2. Losses at the gene ends were 6 bases for V and 7 bases for J; bases not matched to a gene: 12. The V gene's germline CDR1 is MNHNY and CDR2 SVGAGI (reference sequence). The CDR3 has 15 amino acids. DNA for the CDR3: TGTGCCAGCAGCCCGGTGGTAGCGGGTCCTAATGAGCAGTTCTTC. This sequence encodes CASSPVVAGPNEQFF.

V gene TRBV2 combines with J gene TRBJ2-5; no reliable D call. V lost 6 bases to trimming and J lost 0 bases, with 2 bases between them. The length of the CDR3 is 11 residues. Per the germline V gene, CDR1 is SNHLY and CDR2 is FYNNEI. In DNA form, the CDR3 reads TGTGCCAGCAGCTACCAAGAGACCCAGTACTTC. Protein: CASSYQETQYF.

The rearrangement joins TRBV7-9 to TRBJ2-2; 7 bases map to TRBD2. The CDR3 covers 15 residues. Germline trimming cut 5 bases from V and 6 bases from J; bases unmatched to any gene: 9. Germline assignment: CDR1 SEHNR and CDR2 FQNEAQ (reference sequence). The CDR3 here is CASSRSGGPPGELFF. The CDR3 nucleotides are TGTGCCAGCAGCCGATCGGGAGGTCCCCCCGGGGAGCTGTTTTTT.

The chain carries TRBV4-3 and TRBJ1-4; TRBD1 agrees at 9 bases. The V segment lost 4 bases and the J segment 6 bases; nucleotides outside the gene matches: 6. The length of the CDR3 is 15 residues. The germline V gene encodes CDR1 LGHNA and CDR2 YSLEER. Here the CDR3 reads CASSRGGQGDEKLFF. The CDR3 nucleotides read TGCGCCAGCAGCCGAGGGGGACAGGGCGATGAAAAACTGTTTTTT.

The chain has TRBV4-3 and TRBJ1-1, with D tentatively TRBD1 (5 bases). Germline CDR1 is LGHNA and CDR2 is YSLEER. Deletions cut 0 bases from V and 5 bases from J, with 10 bases between. The CDR3 consists of 14 residues. CDR3 nucleotide sequence: TGCGCCAGCAGCCAAGATCAGGGAGGGACTGAAGCTTTCTTT. Translating it yields CASSQDQGGTEAFF.

The chain employs TRBV11-3 and TRBJ1-2; D is unresolved. Trimming took off 5 bases at V and 6 bases at J, with 13 bases between the two ends. The CDR3 spans 13 residues. The V gene's germline CDR1 is SGHNT and CDR2 YENEEA. CDR3 sequence: CASSGQRRDGYTF. CDR3 nucleotides: TGTGCCAGCAGCGGTCAGCGGCGGGATGGCTACACCTTC.

This clone was counted only a few times. The V gene is TRBV15, the J gene TRBJ1-3; D perhaps matches TRBD1 (5 bases). Trimming pared 5 bases from V and 0 bases from J, leaving 8 bases between. CDR1 and CDR2 from the germline V gene are LNHNV and YYDKDF (reference sequence). The CDR3 has 14 residues. CDR3 sequence (DNA): TGTGCCACCAGCCCGGGGGGCTCTGGAAACACCATATATTTT. Translation gives CATSPGGSGNTIYF.

This clone came up a few times. This chain uses TRBV5-4 with TRBJ2-7, with D perhaps matching TRBD2 (6 bases). This CDR3 region has 15 residues. V was cut by 3 bases and J by 3 bases, with 16 bases left in between. Germline V gene data show CDR1 as SGHNT and CDR2 as YYREEE (reference sequence). As DNA, the CDR3 is TGTGCCAGCAGCTCCGGAGGGGTGGCGAACTACGAGCAGTACTTC. Translation: CASSSGGVANYEQYF.

V is TRBV9 and J is TRBJ2-7; TRBD1 agrees at 7 bases. V shed 4 bases and J 5 bases; nucleotides not matched to a gene: 3. The V gene's germline CDR1 is SGDLS and CDR2 YYNGEE. CDR3 size: 12 residues. The CDR3 here is CASSITGDEQYF. In DNA, the CDR3 is TGTGCCAGCAGCATAACAGGGGACGAGCAGTACTTC.

V usage is TRBV10-3 and J usage is TRBJ1-5, with a tentative D call TRBD1 (6 bases). Germline V gene sequence: CDR1 ENHRY, CDR2 SYGVKD. Deletions cut 10 bases from V and 5 bases from J, with 21 bases between. CDR3 length: 15 amino acids. Here the CDR3 DNA reads TGTGCCACCGCCGGGAGGCAGGGACAAGATCAGCCCCAGCATTTT. It specifies CATAGRQGQDQPQHF.

The genes are TRBV6-5 and TRBJ2-1; 7 bases align to TRBD2. This CDR3 spans 16 amino acids. The ends lost 2 bases at V and 6 bases at J; junction bases unmatched: 10. Germline V gene sequence: CDR1 MNHEY, CDR2 SVGAGI. The CDR3 region is CASSYPPLGGPNEQFF. The CDR3 DNA follows: TGTGCCAGCAGTTACCCCCCGTTGGGAGGGCCCAATGAGCAGTTCTTC.

Details on this clone: Sequence at one end of the junction differs from germline and may be a read error. The chain couples TRBV11-3 to TRBJ2-7; TRBD1 might be the D (6 bases). CDR1 SGHNT and CDR2 YENEEA come from the germline V gene. CDR3 length equals 11 residues. CDR3 region: CASSHDRPYPF. The CDR3 bases are TGTGCCAGCAGCCATGACAGGCCCTATCCCTTC.

This chain's CDR3 is CASSPDWSSYEQYF. The DNA of the CDR3 is TGTGCCAGCAGTCCCGACTGGTCCTCCTACGAGCAGTACTTC. This chain connects TRBV6-5 to TRBJ2-7; no firm D call. From germline, CDR1 is MNHEY and CDR2 SVGAGI. The CDR3 has 14 residues. Trimming left V 5 bases short and J 0 bases short, with 11 bases between.

The rearrangement links TRBV19 to TRBJ2-7, with a tentative D call TRBD1 (6 bases). CDR3 size: 14 residues. Germline V lookup: CDR1 LNHDA, CDR2 SQIVND (reference sequence). Trimming took 4 bases from V and 9 from J, leaving 19 bases between them. In DNA, the CDR3 is TGTGCCAGTAGTAAAGGGGCGACGACAGGCCGGCAGTACTTC. It encodes CASSKGATTGRQYF.

This chain connects TRBV9 to TRBJ2-4, with TRBD2 identical over 9 bases. The ends lost 3 bases at V and 7 bases at J; junction bases unmatched: 11. The CDR3 is 16 amino acids. Germline V gene lookup returns CDR1 SGDLS and CDR2 YYNGEE. CDR3 sequence (DNA): TGTGCCAGCAGCGCGCTAAAAGGCGGGAGGGGGAACATTCAGTACTTC. Translated, it gives CASSALKGGRGNIQYF.

The genes are TRBV30 and TRBJ1-2, with unresolved D. V lost 1 base, J lost 2 bases, and 17 bases lay in between. There are 16 residues in the CDR3. Germline V gene sequence: CDR1 GTSNPN, CDR2 SVGIG (reference sequence). The CDR3 reads CAWSGVNYAENYGYTF. In nucleotides, the CDR3 is TGTGCCTGGAGTGGGGTAAACTACGCAGAAAACTATGGCTACACCTTC.

V is TRBV11-2 and J is TRBJ1-1; D is unclear. The ends were cut back, 3 bases at V and 4 bases at J, with 12 bases in the middle. Germline-derived CDR1 and CDR2 are SGHAT and FQNNGV. The CDR3 sequence is 14 residues long. Here the CDR3 DNA reads TGTGCCAGCAGCTTCGAAGGGAGGAGCACTGAAGCTTTCTTT. This gives the protein CASSFEGRSTEAFF.

The chain is built from TRBV18 and TRBJ1-1; perhaps TRBD1 as D (6 bases). CDR1 KGHSH and CDR2 LQKENI come from the germline V gene. V was clipped by 5 bases and J by 5 bases, with 18 bases between them. CDR3 length equals 15 residues. CDR3 in DNA: TGTGCCAGCTCATCCACAGGGATAGGGAGAACTGAAGCTTTCTTT. Translating it yields CASSSTGIGRTEAFF.